This T cell receptor beta chain is from a study of T-cell reconstitution after alpha-beta-depleted transplantation in children. Unique molecular identifiers were used to barcode this TCRbeta library. TCRdb passed the PCR reads through MiXCR, listing each CDR3 protein once. The repertoire includes a few hundred thousand distinct CDR3 sequences, 27% of them detected once, and approximately 39% sits in the top ten. Germline CDR1 is SEHNR and CDR2 is FQNEAQ (reference sequence). The CDR3 totals 16 residues. V lost 5 bases to trimming and J lost 4 bases, with 17 bases between them. A few counts support this clonotype.

The receptor's source is a boy less than two years old with Wiskott-Aldrich syndrome, due to receive a stem cell transplant. The chain uses TRBV7-9 and TRBJ1-4; D is uncertain. The input for sequencing was PBMCs, taken before TCRalphabeta/CD19-depleted stem cell transplant. The chain's CDR3 is CASSPRGLQLNEKLFF. The CDR3 DNA reads TGTGCCAGCAGCCCCCGGGGTCTACAGCTTAATGAAAAACTGTTTTTT.